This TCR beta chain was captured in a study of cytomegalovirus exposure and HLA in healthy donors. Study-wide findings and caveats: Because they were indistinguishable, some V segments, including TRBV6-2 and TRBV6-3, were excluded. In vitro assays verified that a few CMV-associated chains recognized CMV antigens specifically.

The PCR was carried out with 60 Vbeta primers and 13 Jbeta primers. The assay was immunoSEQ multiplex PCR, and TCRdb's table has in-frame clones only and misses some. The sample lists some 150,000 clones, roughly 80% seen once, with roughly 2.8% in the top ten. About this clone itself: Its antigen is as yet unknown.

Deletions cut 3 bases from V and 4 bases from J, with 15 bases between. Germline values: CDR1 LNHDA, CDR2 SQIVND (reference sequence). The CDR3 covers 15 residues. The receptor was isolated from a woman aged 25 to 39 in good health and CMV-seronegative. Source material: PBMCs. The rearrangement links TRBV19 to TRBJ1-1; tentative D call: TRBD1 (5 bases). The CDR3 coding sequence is TGTGCCAGTAGTATCATTGGGGGGTCGGCCACTGAAGCTTTCTTT. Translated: CASSIIGGSATEAFF.